This entry is about one T cell receptor (beta chain). The data were obtained in a study of long-term antiretroviral therapy in people with HIV. The assay used was immunoSEQ (version v3.0), run at survey level. TCRdb's table, derived via immunoSEQ multiplex PCR, lists solely in-frame clones and lacks some. The profile shows 27,000 or so clones, approximately 81% of them singletons. The CDR3 runs 16 residues. Between the trimmed V and J ends, which lost 0 bases and 2 bases, there was a span of 14 bases. Germline V CDR1 and CDR2: SGHRS, YFSETQ. The J gene is TRBJ2-5, the V gene TRBV5-1; D may be TRBD1 or TRBD2 (6 bases each). This TCR derives from a middle-aged man with HIV. The specimen comprised unsorted PBMCs, sampled roughly 4.9 years after starting antiretroviral therapy. Here the CDR3 DNA reads TGCGCCAGCAGCTTGGAGGGGGGCCACAATCAAGAGACCCAGTACTTC. Its protein product is CASSLEGGHNQETQYF.